These T cell receptor beta chains were read from a single sample in a study of cytomegalovirus exposure and HLA in healthy donors. The table came from immunoSEQ multiplex PCR; TCRdb's copy has only in-frame clones and leaves some out. The sample lists 110,000 to 150,000 clones, approximately 94% occurring once. The material sequenced was PBMCs. The receptors here all came from a young man in good health and CMV-seropositive. Both conserved end residues are part of each CDR3. The order of the fields is J gene, D gene, CDR3 length, V gene, clone size, CDR3 protein, CDR3 DNA. A D gene is named only where the DNA matches it firmly. Rows give clone size only sometimes, using once, few, many, or a class for an expanded clone.

J gene: TRBJ2-5; D gene: TRBD1; CDR3 length: 15; V gene: TRBV6-1; clone size: NA; CDR3 protein: CASRIRQGTQETQYF; CDR3 DNA: TGTGCCAGCAGAATTCGACAGGGTACACAAGAGACCCAGTACTTC
J gene: TRBJ2-2; D gene: TRBD2; CDR3 length: 15; V gene: TRBV2; clone size: once; CDR3 protein: CASSVLAGGTGELFF; CDR3 DNA: TGTGCCAGCAGTGTACTAGCGGGAGGGACCGGGGAGCTGTTTTTT
J gene: TRBJ2-2; D gene: TRBD1; CDR3 length: 17; V gene: TRBV14; clone size: NA; CDR3 protein: CASSTRPGQGNTGELFF; CDR3 DNA: TGTGCCAGCAGCACCCGGCCGGGACAGGGAAACACCGGGGAGCTGTTTTTT
J gene: TRBJ2-7; D gene: TRBD1; CDR3 length: 14; V gene: TRBV27; clone size: NA; CDR3 protein: CASSAGTGTYEQYF; CDR3 DNA: TGTGCCAGCAGTGCCGGGACAGGGACCTACGAGCAGTACTTC
J gene: TRBJ2-1; D gene: TRBD2; CDR3 length: 22; V gene: TRBV13; clone size: many; CDR3 protein: CASNFAPLAGGVVSSSYNEQFF; CDR3 DNA: TGTGCCAGCAACTTCGCGCCTCTAGCGGGAGGCGTCGTTTCAAGCTCCTACAATGAGCAGTTCTTC
J gene: TRBJ2-7; D gene: NA; CDR3 length: 12; V gene: TRBV28; clone size: NA; CDR3 protein: CASSLRGPEQYF; CDR3 DNA: TGTGCCAGCAGTTTAAGAGGGCCCGAGCAGTACTTC
J gene: TRBJ2-1; D gene: NA; CDR3 length: 15; V gene: TRBV11-3; clone size: NA; CDR3 protein: CASSLDKSGVSGQFF; CDR3 DNA: TGTGCCAGCAGCTTAGATAAATCAGGTGTATCCGGGCAGTTCTTC
J gene: TRBJ2-1; D gene: TRBD2; CDR3 length: 16; V gene: TRBV5-1; clone size: NA; CDR3 protein: CASSLASGTSGNEQFF; CDR3 DNA: TGCGCCAGCAGCTTGGCCTCCGGGACTAGCGGCAACGAGCAGTTCTTC
J gene: TRBJ2-1; D gene: NA; CDR3 length: 13; V gene: TRBV10-3; clone size: NA; CDR3 protein: CAISDPLRNEQFF; CDR3 DNA: TGTGCCATCAGTGACCCCCTCCGCAATGAGCAGTTCTTC
J gene: TRBJ2-7; D gene: TRBD2; CDR3 length: 17; V gene: TRBV15; clone size: NA; CDR3 protein: CATSGGGPGLTAYEQYF; CDR3 DNA: TGTGCCACCAGCGGGGGGGGTCCGGGACTGACAGCCTACGAGCAGTACTTC
J gene: TRBJ2-3; D gene: TRBD2; CDR3 length: 15; V gene: TRBV5-1; clone size: NA; CDR3 protein: CASSAGTSREDTQYF; CDR3 DNA: TGCGCCAGCAGCGCCGGGACTAGCAGAGAAGATACGCAGTATTTT
J gene: TRBJ1-1; D gene: NA; CDR3 length: 14; V gene: TRBV10-2; clone size: NA; CDR3 protein: CASSEGQGYTEAFF; CDR3 DNA: TGCGCCAGCAGTGAGGGGCAGGGTTACACTGAAGCTTTCTTT
J gene: TRBJ2-1; D gene: TRBD2; CDR3 length: 16; V gene: TRBV7-2; clone size: NA; CDR3 protein: CASSLGGSGGYNEQFF; CDR3 DNA: TGTGCCAGCAGCTTAGGTGGTAGCGGGGGTTACAATGAGCAGTTCTTC
J gene: TRBJ1-5; D gene: TRBD1; CDR3 length: 13; V gene: TRBV6-1; clone size: once; CDR3 protein: CASRTGDNQPQHF; CDR3 DNA: TGTGCCAGCAGGACAGGGGACAATCAGCCCCAGCATTTT
J gene: TRBJ2-1; D gene: TRBD2; CDR3 length: 16; V gene: TRBV27; clone size: NA; CDR3 protein: CASSLLAGELGNEQFF; CDR3 DNA: TGTGCCAGCAGTTTGTTAGCGGGAGAATTGGGGAATGAGCAGTTCTTC
J gene: TRBJ1-3; D gene: NA; CDR3 length: 13; V gene: TRBV7-9; clone size: NA; CDR3 protein: CASSLNQIEAIYF; CDR3 DNA: TGTGCCAGCAGCTTAAATCAGATCGAGGCCATATATTTT
J gene: TRBJ2-1; D gene: NA; CDR3 length: 15; V gene: TRBV9; clone size: NA; CDR3 protein: CASSVEGVGYNEQFF; CDR3 DNA: TGTGCCAGCAGCGTAGAGGGGGTGGGGTACAATGAGCAGTTCTTC
J gene: TRBJ2-2; D gene: NA; CDR3 length: 13; V gene: TRBV5-1; clone size: NA; CDR3 protein: CASSLDRAGELFF; CDR3 DNA: TGCGCCAGCAGCTTGGACAGAGCCGGGGAGCTGTTTTTT
J gene: TRBJ2-7; D gene: NA; CDR3 length: 11; V gene: TRBV20-1; clone size: NA; CDR3 protein: CSASNEHEQYF; CDR3 DNA: TGCAGTGCTAGTAACGAGCACGAGCAGTACTTC
J gene: TRBJ2-7; D gene: TRBD2; CDR3 length: 15; V gene: TRBV5-1; clone size: NA; CDR3 protein: CASSLGLAGDYEQYF; CDR3 DNA: TGCGCCAGCAGCTTGGGACTAGCGGGAGACTACGAGCAGTACTTC
J gene: TRBJ2-1; D gene: TRBD2; CDR3 length: 14; V gene: TRBV11-2; clone size: NA; CDR3 protein: CASSLLAGDNEQFF; CDR3 DNA: TGTGCCAGCAGCTTACTAGCGGGAGACAATGAGCAGTTCTTC
J gene: TRBJ2-3; D gene: TRBD2; CDR3 length: 17; V gene: TRBV5-1; clone size: NA; CDR3 protein: CASSPNFSGSFTDTQYF; CDR3 DNA: TGCGCCAGCAGCCCCAACTTTAGCGGGAGTTTCACAGATACGCAGTATTTT
J gene: TRBJ2-7; D gene: TRBD2; CDR3 length: 15; V gene: TRBV2; clone size: NA; CDR3 protein: CASSEKTSGSREQYF; CDR3 DNA: TGTGCCAGCAGTGAAAAGACTAGCGGGAGTCGGGAGCAGTACTTC
J gene: TRBJ2-2; D gene: NA; CDR3 length: 16; V gene: TRBV19; clone size: once; CDR3 protein: CASSIKTRLLTGELFF; CDR3 DNA: TGTGCCAGTAGTATAAAGACTAGACTTCTCACCGGGGAGCTGTTTTTT
J gene: TRBJ2-1; D gene: NA; CDR3 length: 12; V gene: TRBV30; clone size: few; CDR3 protein: CAWNLVGDEQFF; CDR3 DNA: TGTGCCTGGAACCTAGTTGGCGATGAGCAGTTCTTC
J gene: TRBJ1-3; D gene: NA; CDR3 length: 12; V gene: TRBV10-3; clone size: NA; CDR3 protein: CAISESGGPIYF; CDR3 DNA: TGTGCCATCAGTGAGTCGGGAGGTCCCATATATTTT
J gene: TRBJ2-3; D gene: NA; CDR3 length: 15; V gene: TRBV6-5; clone size: NA; CDR3 protein: CASDYRGASTDTQYF; CDR3 DNA: TGTGCCAGCGACTATCGCGGGGCTAGCACAGATACGCAGTATTTT
J gene: TRBJ2-3; D gene: NA; CDR3 length: 11; V gene: TRBV29-1; clone size: NA; CDR3 protein: CSGRFVDTQYF; CDR3 DNA: TGCAGCGGCCGGTTCGTGGATACGCAGTATTTT
J gene: TRBJ2-7; D gene: TRBD2; CDR3 length: 15; V gene: TRBV11-2; clone size: NA; CDR3 protein: CASSLMTSGTYEQYF; CDR3 DNA: TGTGCCAGCAGCTTAATGACTAGCGGGACCTACGAGCAGTACTTC
J gene: TRBJ2-3; D gene: NA; CDR3 length: 16; V gene: TRBV5-4; clone size: NA; CDR3 protein: CASSLALSSPGDTQYF; CDR3 DNA: TGTGCCAGCAGCTTGGCCTTGTCCTCTCCCGGGGATACGCAGTATTTT
J gene: TRBJ2-5; D gene: NA; CDR3 length: 12; V gene: TRBV10-3; clone size: NA; CDR3 protein: CAINSGQETQYF; CDR3 DNA: TGTGCCATCAATAGCGGCCAAGAGACCCAGTACTTC
J gene: TRBJ2-4; D gene: NA; CDR3 length: 16; V gene: TRBV7-9; clone size: NA; CDR3 protein: CASSLSTVLAKNIQYF; CDR3 DNA: TGTGCCAGCAGCTTATCGACAGTCCTGGCCAAAAACATTCAGTACTTC
J gene: TRBJ1-5; D gene: NA; CDR3 length: 17; V gene: TRBV11-2; clone size: NA; CDR3 protein: CASTRQGPFHSNQPQHF; CDR3 DNA: TGTGCCAGCACGCGGCAGGGCCCCTTCCATAGCAATCAGCCCCAGCATTTT
J gene: TRBJ1-1; D gene: TRBD1; CDR3 length: 14; V gene: TRBV18; clone size: NA; CDR3 protein: CASSPRGQDTEAFF; CDR3 DNA: TGTGCCAGCTCACCCAGGGGGCAGGACACTGAAGCTTTCTTT
J gene: TRBJ2-7; D gene: TRBD1; CDR3 length: 15; V gene: TRBV7-9; clone size: NA; CDR3 protein: CASSSRDRGIHEQYF; CDR3 DNA: TGTGCCAGCAGCTCACGAGACAGGGGTATCCACGAGCAGTACTTC
J gene: TRBJ1-1; D gene: NA; CDR3 length: 15; V gene: TRBV28; clone size: NA; CDR3 protein: CASSLGGRRDTEAFF; CDR3 DNA: TGTGCCAGCAGTTTGGGGGGGCGCAGGGACACTGAAGCTTTCTTT
J gene: TRBJ2-2; D gene: TRBD2; CDR3 length: 15; V gene: TRBV5-6; clone size: NA; CDR3 protein: CASTPGGLITGELFF; CDR3 DNA: TGTGCCAGCACCCCGGGGGGGTTAATCACCGGGGAGCTGTTTTTT
J gene: TRBJ2-7; D gene: NA; CDR3 length: 16; V gene: TRBV4-2; clone size: NA; CDR3 protein: CASSQKISLNAYEQYF; CDR3 DNA: TGTGCCAGCAGCCAAAAAATCTCCTTAAATGCCTACGAGCAGTACTTC
J gene: TRBJ1-1; D gene: NA; CDR3 length: 12; V gene: TRBV29-1; clone size: NA; CDR3 protein: CRVGKNGPEAFF; CDR3 DNA: TGCAGGGTCGGGAAAAATGGGCCTGAAGCTTTCTTT
J gene: TRBJ1-1; D gene: NA; CDR3 length: 14; V gene: TRBV5-1; clone size: NA; CDR3 protein: CASSLNRANTEAFF; CDR3 DNA: TGCGCCAGCAGCTTGAACAGGGCCAACACTGAAGCTTTCTTT
J gene: TRBJ2-7; D gene: TRBD2; CDR3 length: 12; V gene: TRBV30; clone size: NA; CDR3 protein: CAWTSGSYEQYF; CDR3 DNA: TGTGCCTGGACTAGCGGGAGCTACGAGCAGTACTTC
J gene: TRBJ2-7; D gene: NA; CDR3 length: 15; V gene: TRBV27; clone size: NA; CDR3 protein: CASSLGGSYLYEQYF; CDR3 DNA: TGTGCCAGCAGTTTAGGCGGGTCCTATCTCTACGAGCAGTACTTC
J gene: TRBJ1-1; D gene: TRBD1; CDR3 length: 14; V gene: TRBV13; clone size: NA; CDR3 protein: CASSSTGINTEAFF; CDR3 DNA: TGTGCCAGCAGCTCGACAGGGATTAACACTGAAGCTTTCTTT
J gene: TRBJ2-1; D gene: TRBD1; CDR3 length: 15; V gene: TRBV5-4; clone size: NA; CDR3 protein: CASSPDRAPYNEQFF; CDR3 DNA: TGTGCCAGCAGCCCGGACAGGGCTCCCTACAATGAGCAGTTCTTC
J gene: TRBJ2-3; D gene: NA; CDR3 length: 14; V gene: TRBV28; clone size: NA; CDR3 protein: CASSLGGSTDTQYF; CDR3 DNA: TGTGCCAGCAGTTTAGGCGGCAGTACAGATACGCAGTATTTT
J gene: TRBJ2-3; D gene: TRBD1; CDR3 length: 17; V gene: TRBV6-1; clone size: NA; CDR3 protein: CASSDSSGTGEGDTQYF; CDR3 DNA: TGTGCCAGCAGTGACAGCTCCGGGACAGGGGAGGGAGATACGCAGTATTTT
J gene: TRBJ2-1; D gene: TRBD2; CDR3 length: 18; V gene: TRBV9; clone size: NA; CDR3 protein: CASSVELTSGSLKNEQFF; CDR3 DNA: TGTGCCAGCAGCGTAGAGTTAACTAGCGGGAGTCTAAAAAATGAGCAGTTCTTC
J gene: TRBJ2-1; D gene: NA; CDR3 length: 15; V gene: TRBV4-1; clone size: NA; CDR3 protein: CASSQVRESGNEQFF; CDR3 DNA: TGCGCCAGCAGCCAAGTACGGGAGAGTGGCAATGAGCAGTTCTTC
J gene: TRBJ1-1; D gene: TRBD1; CDR3 length: 15; V gene: TRBV28; clone size: NA; CDR3 protein: CASSLALGGSTEAFF; CDR3 DNA: TGTGCCAGCAGTTTAGCGTTAGGGGGCTCCACTGAAGCTTTCTTT
J gene: TRBJ2-5; D gene: TRBD2; CDR3 length: 12; V gene: TRBV2; clone size: NA; CDR3 protein: CASRGGGGTQYF; CDR3 DNA: TGTGCCAGCAGAGGTGGGGGGGGGACCCAGTACTTC
J gene: TRBJ2-3; D gene: TRBD2; CDR3 length: 15; V gene: TRBV7-9; clone size: NA; CDR3 protein: CASSLAGGTTDTQYF; CDR3 DNA: TGTGCCAGCAGTCTAGCGGGAGGAACCACAGATACGCAGTATTTT
J gene: TRBJ1-1; D gene: NA; CDR3 length: 13; V gene: TRBV7-8; clone size: NA; CDR3 protein: CASSKGVNTEAFF; CDR3 DNA: TGTGCCAGCAGCAAGGGAGTGAACACTGAAGCTTTCTTT
J gene: TRBJ1-2; D gene: TRBD1; CDR3 length: 13; V gene: TRBV6-1; clone size: NA; CDR3 protein: CASSEGTGYGYTF; CDR3 DNA: TGTGCCAGCAGTGAAGGGACAGGGTATGGCTACACCTTC
J gene: TRBJ2-5; D gene: NA; CDR3 length: 12; V gene: TRBV7-2; clone size: NA; CDR3 protein: CASSPLEETQYF; CDR3 DNA: TGTGCCAGCAGCCCGTTAGAAGAGACCCAGTACTTC
J gene: TRBJ2-1; D gene: TRBD2; CDR3 length: 15; V gene: TRBV5-4; clone size: NA; CDR3 protein: CASSSGLAGANEQFF; CDR3 DNA: TGTGCCAGCAGCTCGGGGCTAGCGGGAGCAAATGAGCAGTTCTTC